This T cell receptor beta chain is from a study of blood T cell repertoires in COVID-19. Study-level information: There were acute and convalescent COVID-19 samples, and they came from the United States, Italy and Spain. T cells, B-cell-depleted T cells, or PBMCs provided the cDNA or gDNA that served as material.

Authors' methods: It was from reference gene primer amplification that nucleated cell counts were estimated. Only in-frame clones appear in the TCRdb table, and some are missing; sequencing was by immunoSEQ multiplex PCR. V, J and clone size were drawn from that table, and D and trimming were deduced from the DNA. The table has around 41,000 clones, approximately 85% seen once. Trimming removed 6 bases at V and 5 bases at J, with 13 bases between. This CDR3 contains 13 residues. Germline values: CDR1 LGHDT, CDR2 YNNKEL (reference sequence). The sequence came from a human donor in a cohort sampled during active COVID-19. Sequenced material: peripheral blood. The chain joins TRBV3-1 (or the pseudogene TRBV3-2) to TRBJ2-5; maybe TRBD1 (5 bases). DNA for the CDR3: TGTGCCAGCAGTGCCCCAGGGAAGGAGACCCAGTACTTC. The encoded protein is CASSAPGKETQYF.